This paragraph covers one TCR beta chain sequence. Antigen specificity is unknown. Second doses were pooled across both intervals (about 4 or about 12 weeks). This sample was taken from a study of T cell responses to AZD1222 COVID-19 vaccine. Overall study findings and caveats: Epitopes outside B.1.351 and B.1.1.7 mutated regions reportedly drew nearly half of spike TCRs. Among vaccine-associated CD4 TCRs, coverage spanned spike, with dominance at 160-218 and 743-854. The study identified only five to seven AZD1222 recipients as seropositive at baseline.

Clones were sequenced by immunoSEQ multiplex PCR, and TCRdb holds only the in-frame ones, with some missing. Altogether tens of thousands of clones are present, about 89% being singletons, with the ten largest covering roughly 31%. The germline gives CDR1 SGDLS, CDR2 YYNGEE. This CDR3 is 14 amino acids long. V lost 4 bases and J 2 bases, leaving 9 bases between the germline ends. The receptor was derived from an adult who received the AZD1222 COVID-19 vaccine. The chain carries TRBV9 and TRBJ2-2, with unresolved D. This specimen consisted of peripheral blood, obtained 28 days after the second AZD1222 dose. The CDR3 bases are TGTGCCAGCAGCTTAACACCAAACACCGGGGAGCTGTTTTTT. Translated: CASSLTPNTGELFF.